These T cell receptor beta chains were read from a single sample in a study of Graves' ophthalmopathy and Graves' hyperthyroidism. TCRdb re-called the multiplex PCR reads through MiXCR, storing one row per CDR3 protein. The sample has some 360,000 distinct CDR3 sequences, about a sixth seen once. The specimen was peripheral blood. These receptors all stem from an adult woman with stable Graves' hyperthyroidism. CDR3s include the opening cysteine and the closing phenylalanine or tryptophan. A D gene is named only where the DNA matches it firmly. Only some rows state a clone size, as once, few, many or a class for expanded clones.

>TRBJ2-7|.|many|TRBV4-1
CASSQDNGSGYEQYF
TGCGCCAGCAGCCAAGATAACGGTAGCGGATACGAGCAGTACTTC
>TRBJ2-5|TRBD2|.|TRBV11-3
CASSPGTSGDQETQYF
TGTGCCAGCAGCCCCGGGACTAGCGGAGACCAAGAGACCCAGTACTTC
>TRBJ2-7|TRBD1|.|TRBV4-2
CASSQGMDRGNEQYF
TGTGCCAGCAGCCAAGGCATGGACAGGGGAAACGAGCAGTACTTC
>TRBJ2-2|TRBD2|few|TRBV5-1
CASSSETSGRVAGELFF
TGCGCCAGCAGCTCGGAGACTAGCGGGAGGGTCGCCGGGGAGCTGTTTTTT
>TRBJ2-7|.|.|TRBV14
CASSPTGKRVPYF
TGTGCCAGCAGCCCGACAGGAAAAAGGGTCCCGTACTTC
>TRBJ2-5|TRBD2|many|TRBV29-1
CSVKTSGETQYF
TGCAGCGTGAAGACTAGCGGAGAGACCCAGTACTTC
>TRBJ1-5|.|.|TRBV2
CASSDSGRGQPQHF
TGTGCCAGCAGTGACTCAGGGCGCGGGCAGCCCCAGCATTTT
>TRBJ1-1|TRBD1|few|TRBV5-1
CASSSLQGAGTEAFF
TGCGCCAGCAGCTCGCTACAGGGGGCCGGCACTGAAGCTTTCTTT
>TRBJ1-1|.|many|TRBV7-2
CASSFGGTLDTEAFF
TGTGCCAGCAGCTTTGGTGGGACTTTGGACACTGAAGCTTTCTTT
>TRBJ1-1|.|few|TRBV20-1
CSAPPISGGAPGTEAFF
TGCAGTGCCCCCCCAATTTCCGGGGGCGCCCCTGGGACTGAAGCTTTCTTT
>TRBJ1-3|.|.|TRBV7-6
CASSSTWGLRNTIYF
TGTGCCAGCAGCTCCACATGGGGTTTGAGGAACACCATATATTTT
>TRBJ1-2|.|many|TRBV29-1
CSVTRGMNYGYTF
TGCAGCGTCACCAGGGGAATGAACTATGGCTACACCTTC
>TRBJ1-5|.|many|TRBV6-5
CASRADSNQPQHF
TGTGCCAGCAGGGCGGATAGCAATCAGCCCCAGCATTTT
>TRBJ1-1|TRBD1|few|TRBV30
CASRAGQGARTTEAFF
TGTGCCTCCCGCGCGGGACAGGGGGCGCGTACCACTGAAGCTTTCTTT
>TRBJ1-2|.|many|TRBV20-1
CSASPGSLGYTF
TGCAGTGCTAGCCCCGGGAGTCTTGGCTACACCTTC
>TRBJ2-7|.|many|TRBV28
CASGWGYEQYF
TGTGCCAGCGGGTGGGGTTACGAGCAGTACTTC
>TRBJ2-4|.|many|TRBV6-2/TRBV6-3
CASSYRDIQYF
TGTGCCAGCAGTTACAGGGACATTCAGTACTTC
>TRBJ1-2|TRBD1|many|TRBV6-5
CASSYAGQDGYTF
TGTGCCAGCAGTTACGCGGGACAGGATGGCTACACCTTC
>TRBJ1-1|.|many|TRBV28
CASSLPGMNTEAFF
TGTGCCAGCAGTTTACCGGGGATGAACACTGAAGCTTTCTTT
>TRBJ2-7|.|many|TRBV4-1
CASSQEKASHEQYF
TGCGCCAGCAGCCAAGAGAAAGCAAGCCACGAGCAGTACTTC
>TRBJ2-7|.|many|TRBV7-2
CASSLGRMDSYEQYF
TGTGCCAGCAGCTTAGGACGAATGGACAGCTACGAGCAGTACTTC
>TRBJ2-7|.|many|TRBV2
CAGGGQGSYEQYF
TGTGCCGGAGGGGGGCAGGGGTCCTACGAGCAGTACTTC
>TRBJ1-5|TRBD1|many|TRBV7-2
CASSPKTGGNQPQHF
TGTGCCAGCAGCCCCAAGACAGGGGGGAATCAGCCCCAGCATTTT
>TRBJ2-7|.|.|TRBV20-1
CSVTSGVRYEQYF
TGCAGTGTAACCTCGGGAGTTCGCTACGAGCAGTACTTC
>TRBJ2-6|.|.|TRBV11-1
CASSVTLPHSGANVLTF
TGTGCCAGCAGTGTGACGTTACCTCACTCTGGGGCCAACGTCCTGACTTTC
>TRBJ1-2|TRBD1|many|TRBV28
CASRGQGKNYGYTF
TGTGCCAGCAGAGGACAGGGGAAGAACTATGGCTACACCTTC
>TRBJ2-5|.|.|TRBV18
CASPFSYQETQYF
TGTGCCAGCCCATTCTCGTACCAAGAGACCCAGTACTTC
>TRBJ2-7|TRBD2|many|TRBV20-1
CSARVWREGSYEQYF
TGCAGTGCTAGAGTTTGGCGGGAGGGCTCCTACGAGCAGTACTTC
>TRBJ2-7|.|.|TRBV2
CASSQDQGPYEQYF
TGTGCCAGCAGCCAGGATCAGGGACCGTACGAGCAGTACTTC
>TRBJ1-2|.|many|TRBV6-5
CASSYFSGTGNYGYTF
TGTGCCAGCAGTTACTTTTCAGGGACTGGGAACTATGGCTACACCTTC
>TRBJ2-7|TRBD2|many|TRBV6-5
CASSLTGTSGGYEQYF
TGTGCCAGCAGTTTAACTGGGACTAGCGGGGGCTACGAGCAGTACTTC
>TRBJ1-6|.|many|TRBV6-1
CASSAGESNSPLHF
TGTGCCAGCAGTGCAGGGGAGTCGAATTCACCCCTCCACTTT
>TRBJ2-7|.|many|TRBV28
CASSRLAYEQYF
TGTGCCAGCAGTAGGTTAGCCTACGAGCAGTACTTC
>TRBJ1-2|.|many|TRBV6-1
CASSERENYGYTF
TGTGCCAGCAGTGAACGGGAGAACTATGGCTACACCTTC
>TRBJ2-2|.|many|TRBV5-1
CASSLWPLTGTGELFF
TGCGCCAGCAGCTTGTGGCCCCTGACGGGCACCGGGGAGCTGTTTTTT
>TRBJ2-7|.|many|TRBV7-8
CASSLQPGEYEQYF
TGTGCCAGCAGCTTACAGCCCGGCGAGTACGAGCAGTACTTC
>TRBJ2-5|TRBD2|many|TRBV7-2
CASSFKLAGGLETQYF
TGTGCCAGCAGCTTCAAACTAGCGGGAGGCTTAGAGACCCAGTACTTC
>TRBJ1-1|.|many|TRBV12-3/TRBV12-4
CASSLVTRTEAFF
TGTGCCAGCAGTTTAGTAACCCGCACTGAAGCTTTCTTT
>TRBJ1-5|.|.|TRBV19
CASTIRVGPLNQPQHF
TGTGCCAGTACTATCAGGGTGGGCCCCCTCAATCAGCCCCAGCATTTT
>TRBJ2-5|.|many|TRBV28
CASSTRVISGDGFETQYF
TGTGCCAGCAGTACAAGAGTTATAAGCGGAGATGGGTTCGAGACCCAGTACTTC
>TRBJ1-5|.|many|TRBV30
CAWSRMDQPQHF
TGTGCCTGGAGTAGGATGGACCAGCCCCAGCATTTT